Below are 24 T cell receptor beta chains sequenced from a single sample in a study of T cells in Graves' hyperthyroidism and ophthalmopathy. It was RNA transcripts that yielded the amplified TCR beta CDR3 regions. The TCR CDR3 was amplified in a first-round RT-PCR using the HTBI primer set. MiXCR was run by TCRdb on the multiplex PCR reads, yielding one entry per CDR3 protein. Of around 620,000 distinct CDR3 sequences detected, just over 45% appear once; the ten largest clones hold under 20%. Material for sequencing was peripheral blood or thyroid tissue (not recorded which). The origin of the receptors is an adult woman with Graves' disease, either hyperthyroidism or ophthalmopathy (not recorded which).

The rearrangement joins TRBV2 to TRBJ1-1, with 9 nucleotides matching TRBD1. V shed 5 bases, J shed 3 bases, and the junction held 25 bases outside the gene matches. In germline, CDR1 is SNHLY, CDR2 FYNNEI. The CDR3 runs 21 residues. The CDR3 here is CASSHSRAIRTGESPDTEAFF. CDR3 DNA: TGTGCCAGCAGTCATTCCCGGGCCATTAGGACAGGGGAAAGTCCGGACACTGAAGCTTTCTTT. The full variable domain, rest sourced from reference TRBV2 and TRBJ1-1, is EPEVTQTPSHQVTQMGQEVILRCVPISNHLYFYWYRQILGQKVEFLVSFYNNEISEKSEIFDDQFSVERPDGSNFTLKIRSTKLEDSAMYFCASSHSRAIRTGESPDTEAFFGQGTRLTVV.

This clonotype was found many times. J is TRBJ2-2 and V is TRBV7-3; D call uncertain. The germline gives CDR1 SGHTA, CDR2 FQGTGA. V lost 2 bases and J 3 bases, leaving 4 bases between the germline ends. This CDR3 has 13 amino acids. The CDR3 loop is CASSLADTGELFF. In nucleotides, the CDR3 is TGTGCCAGCAGCTTAGCCGACACCGGGGAGCTGTTTTTT.

J is TRBJ2-2 and V is TRBV24-1; 8 bases map to TRBD2. Germline trimming cut 10 bases from V and 5 bases from J; bases unmatched to any gene: 8. The germline CDR1 and CDR2 sequences are KGHDR and SFDVKD. The CDR3 loop spans 14 amino acids. CDR3 bases: TGTGCCACGAATCAGCGGGAGTATACCGGGGAGCTGTTTTTT. As protein: CATNQREYTGELFF.

Ten or more counts support this clonotype. The V gene is TRBV2, the J gene TRBJ2-6; D is ambiguous. This CDR3 has 15 amino acids. Trimming stripped 6 bases from V and 4 bases from J, with 13 bases between. Germline assignment: CDR1 SNHLY and CDR2 FYNNEI. The CDR3 loop reads CASRAGSRGANVLTF. The CDR3 DNA follows: TGTGCCAGCAGGGCAGGATCCCGAGGGGCCAACGTCCTGACTTTC.

CDR3 region: CSACGDSTEAFF. CDR3 in DNA: TGCAGCGCTTGCGGGGACAGCACTGAAGCTTTCTTT. The gene calls are TRBV29-1 and TRBJ1-1; 7 positions match TRBD1. The V and J ends lost 7 bases and 4 bases, in that order; junction bases with no gene match: 6. There are 12 residues in the CDR3. The germline gives CDR1 SQVTM, CDR2 ANQGSEA.

This clonotype showed up many times. V is TRBV10-3 and J is TRBJ2-6, with TRBD2 identical over 10 bases. V lost 2 bases, J lost 0 bases, and 1 base stayed unmatched. The germline V gene encodes CDR1 ENHRY and CDR2 SYGVKD. CDR3 length equals 17 residues. As DNA, the CDR3 is TGTGCCATCAGTGAGGTAGCGGGGGGCTCTGGGGCCAACGTCCTGACTTTC. Translating gives CAISEVAGGSGANVLTF.

This clonotype was seen many times. V usage is TRBV30 and J usage is TRBJ1-6; D may be TRBD1 (6 bases). Trimming left V 8 bases short and J 9 bases short, with 20 bases between. Germline CDR1 GTSNPN, CDR2 SVGIG (reference sequence). The CDR3 length is 14 residues. This chain's CDR3 is CAHVQGQPGSPLHF. CDR3 sequence (DNA): TGTGCCCACGTTCAGGGGCAGCCAGGTTCACCCCTCCACTTT.

The chain couples TRBV9 to TRBJ2-5; the D gene is possibly TRBD1 (5 bases). The V end lost 4 bases, the J end lost 5 bases, and 18 bases lay between the germline ends. Germline lookup yields CDR1 SGDLS and CDR2 YYNGEE. This CDR3 region has 15 residues. Here the CDR3 DNA reads TGTGCCAGCAGCCCCGGGTGGCAGGGTGAGGAGACCCAGTACTTC. Encoded protein: CASSPGWQGEETQYF.

This clonotype was observed once. This chain connects TRBV20-1 to TRBJ1-1; D unclear. The CDR3 runs to 13 residues. The V and J ends lost 3 bases and 4 bases respectively, with 12 bases between them. From germline, CDR1 is DFQATT and CDR2 SNEGSKA (reference sequence). In DNA form, the CDR3 reads TGCAGTGCTAGTACATGGGTGGGCACTGAAGCTTTCTTT. Translating gives CSASTWVGTEAFF.

The rearrangement joins TRBV19 to TRBJ1-2; TRBD1 matches at 7 bases. Trimming cost V 3 bases and J 3 bases; bases outside gene matches: 7. Germline CDR1 reads LNHDA; CDR2 reads SQIVND (reference sequence). The length of the CDR3 is 15 residues. CDR3 sequence (DNA): TGTGCCAGTAGTATCAACAGGGGTTACGACTATGGCTACACCTTC. This sequence encodes CASSINRGYDYGYTF.

Concerning this clonotype itself: The CDR3 end shows no conserved phenylalanine or tryptophan, and so a read error is likely. The chain couples TRBV18 to TRBJ2-5; maybe TRBD1 (6 bases). CDR1 and CDR2 from the germline V gene are KGHSH and LQKENI. The CDR3 extends over 14 amino acids. V gave up 2 bases and J gave up 9 bases, with 16 bases separating them. Written as DNA, the CDR3 is TGTGCCAGCTCACCAGCTACAGGGAGTGAGGCCCAGTACCTC. This codes for CASSPATGSEAQYL.

The gene calls are TRBV6-4 and TRBJ1-2; D unresolved. This CDR3 region has 14 residues. CDR1 MRHNA and CDR2 SNTAGT come from the germline V gene. V lost 1 base to trimming and J lost 1 base, with 7 bases between them. CDR3 amino acids: CASSDLWINYGYTF. The CDR3, as DNA: TGTGCCAGCAGTGACTTGTGGATTAACTATGGCTACACCTTC.

The V gene is TRBV15, the J gene TRBJ1-4; D is unresolved. The length of the CDR3 is 12 residues. Trimming took off 7 bases at V and 8 bases at J, with 11 bases between the two ends. CDR1 and CDR2 (germline): LNHNV, YYDKDF (reference sequence). This CDR3 is CATTRGPEKLFF. In DNA form, the CDR3 reads TGTGCCACCACCCGCGGACCAGAAAAACTGTTTTTT.

The chain has TRBV20-1 and TRBJ2-5; perhaps TRBD2 as D (7 bases). The CDR3 covers 13 residues. Germline values: CDR1 DFQATT, CDR2 SNEGSKA (reference sequence). V shed 5 bases and J shed 5 bases, with 15 bases lying between them. CDR3 in amino acids: CSAPSGGRETQYF. The CDR3, as DNA: TGCAGTGCTCCTTCGGGGGGCCGGGAGACCCAGTACTTC.

The chain links TRBV2 to TRBJ1-5; no clear D. Germline V gene sequence: CDR1 SNHLY, CDR2 FYNNEI. There are 15 residues in the CDR3. V lost 4 bases and J 2 bases, leaving 12 bases between the germline ends. CDR3 sequence (DNA): TGTGCCAGCAGTGCGGGAATACTTCGCAATCAGCCCCAGCATTTT. Protein product: CASSAGILRNQPQHF.

Points on this clonotype: One end of the junction fails to match germline, which may point to a read error. J is TRBJ1-1 and V is TRBV5-8, with a tentative D call TRBD1 (6 bases). Germline V lookup: CDR1 SGHTS, CDR2 YDEGEE. The CDR3 contains 14 residues. The CDR3 loop reads CASSLDSVKTEAFF. The CDR3 nucleotides are TGCGCCAGCAGCTTGGACAGTGTAAAAACTGAAGCTTTCTTT.

A few counts support this clonotype. An end of the junction does not agree with germline; a read error may underlie this. The chain uses TRBV7-7 and TRBJ2-1, with 7 nucleotides matching TRBD2. The V gene's germline CDR1 is SSHAT and CDR2 FNYEAQ (reference sequence). The CDR3 has 17 residues. The CDR3: CASSLDPLADSYNEQFF. CDR3 DNA: TGTGCTAGCAGCTTAGACCCTCTAGCGGACTCCTACAATGAGCAGTTCTTC.

The CDR3 here is CASSQPPRDRGEKLFF. In nucleotides, the CDR3 is TGCGCCAGCAGCCAACCACCCCGGGACAGGGGTGAAAAACTGTTTTTT. The rearrangement links TRBV4-1 to TRBJ1-4, with 10 bases that match TRBD1. With V trimmed by 2 bases and J by 7 bases, 7 bases remained unmatched. The CDR3 is made up of 16 amino acids. Germline V lookup: CDR1 MGHRA, CDR2 YSYEKL.

The chain couples TRBV6-1 to TRBJ1-2; no clear D gene. CDR3 size: 15 residues. V lost 2 bases and J lost 0, with 10 bases in between. Looked up from germline, CDR1 is MNHNS and CDR2 is SASEGT. This CDR3 is CASSERLGTNYGYTF. CDR3 coding DNA: TGTGCCAGCAGTGAACGGCTGGGGACTAACTATGGCTACACCTTC.

The chain links TRBV7-6 to TRBJ2-3; D is ambiguous. Germline V gives CDR1 SGHVS, CDR2 FNYEAQ. The V end was cut by 1 base, the J end by 4 bases, with 9 bases between. The CDR3 has 14 residues. CDR3 region: CASSLGHFADTQYF. The CDR3 DNA reads TGTGCCAGCAGCTTAGGCCATTTCGCAGATACGCAGTATTTT.

Ten or more counts support this clonotype. The chain uses TRBV7-8 and TRBJ1-1; D call uncertain. The CDR3 has 16 residues. Germline CDR1 reads SGHVS; CDR2 reads FQNEAQ. V dropped 3 bases and J dropped 5 bases, with 19 bases sitting between them. The CDR3 protein is CASSFIKFWDSTEAFF. CDR3 nucleotide sequence: TGTGCCAGCAGCTTTATCAAGTTCTGGGATTCAACTGAAGCTTTCTTT.

This chain uses TRBV19 with TRBJ1-1; D is unclear. CDR1 is LNHDA and CDR2 is SQIVND in the germline V gene (reference sequence). This CDR3 spans 10 amino acids. The V and J ends lost 4 bases and 8 bases respectively, with 5 bases between them. The CDR3 protein is CASSKEEAFF. CDR3 nucleotides: TGTGCCAGTAGTAAGGAAGAAGCTTTCTTT.

The V and J genes are TRBV25-1 and TRBJ1-6; D is uncertain. This CDR3 comprises 12 residues. The germline CDR1 and CDR2 sequences are MGHDK and SYGVNS. Here the CDR3 reads CARDGGNSPLHF. CDR3 coding DNA: TGTGCTAGAGATGGCGGGAATTCACCCCTCCACTTT.

CDR3 in amino acids: CASSARSGHRYGYTF. The DNA for the CDR3 is TGTGCCAGCAGTGCTAGGTCAGGGCACCGCTATGGCTACACCTTC. This chain uses TRBV6-5 with TRBJ1-2, with D perhaps TRBD1 (5 bases). The V end was cut by 5 bases, the J end by 4 bases, with 17 bases between. Per germline, CDR1 MNHEY and CDR2 SVGAGI. CDR3 length: 15 amino acids.